These 32 T cell receptor beta chains originate from one sample sequenced in a study of T cell repertoires in cytomegalovirus infection. TCRdb recomputed calls from the reads with MiXCR, one row per CDR3 protein. The sample carries hundreds of thousands of distinct CDR3 sequences, about a sixth recorded once. Sequencing was performed on PBMCs. The receptors here all came from a human donor in good health (CMV status not recorded). Some clones in this sample may be carry-over from other donors' samples.

This clonotype was seen only a few times. V gene TRBV28 combines with J gene TRBJ1-5; no definite D call. CDR1 is MDHEN, CDR2 SYDVKM, per germline. The CDR3 covers 14 residues. Trimming removed 6 bases from V and 4 bases from J, with 13 bases in between. The CDR3 spells CASSFGFGNQPQHF. CDR3 sequence (DNA): TGTGCCAGCAGCTTTGGTTTCGGTAATCAGCCCCAGCATTTT.

This clonotype has a count of ten or more. This chain connects TRBV7-2 to TRBJ2-2; TRBD1 might be the D (6 bases). The germline V gene has CDR1 SGHTA and CDR2 FQGNSA. V dropped 1 base and J dropped 5 bases, with 11 bases sitting between them. The CDR3 contains 15 residues. CDR3 sequence (DNA): TGTGCCAGCAGCTTAGGGCCGGACAGTACCGGGGAGCTGTTTTTT. The encoded protein is CASSLGPDSTGELFF.

The V call is TRBV6-1, the J call TRBJ2-3, with a tentative D call TRBD2 (6 bases). The CDR3 runs 14 residues. CDR1 is MNHNS and CDR2 is SASEGT in the germline V gene. V was cut by 7 bases and J by 3 bases, with 14 bases left in between. The CDR3 nucleotides read TGTGCCAGCAATCTCGCGGGGCCTACAGATACGCAGTATTTT. Translated, it gives CASNLAGPTDTQYF.

This clonotype was recorded a few times. The V and J genes are TRBV29-1 and TRBJ2-2, with 10 nucleotides matching TRBD1. V gave up 4 bases and J gave up 7 bases; unmatched junction bases: 6. CDR1 SQVTM and CDR2 ANQGSEA come from the germline V gene. The CDR3 length is 14 residues. For the CDR3, the DNA is TGCAGCGTTGGTCGACAGGGGGCAGTCGGGGAGCTGTTTTTT. Its protein is CSVGRQGAVGELFF.

This clonotype was picked up many times. This rearrangement joins TRBV7-2 to TRBJ2-7; D is unclear. Germline CDR1 SGHTA, CDR2 FQGNSA. The CDR3 runs 15 residues. Trimming cost V 1 base and J 0 bases, with 10 bases left between them. This CDR3 reads CASSLVTQDSYEQYF. CDR3 in DNA: TGTGCCAGCAGCTTAGTGACCCAAGACTCCTACGAGCAGTACTTC.

This clonotype has at least ten counts. The rearrangement uses TRBV7-6 and TRBJ2-3, with D possibly TRBD1 on 6 matching bases. V dropped 5 bases and J dropped 6 bases, with 21 bases sitting between them. The CDR3 sequence is 16 residues long. The germline V gene encodes CDR1 SGHVS and CDR2 FNYEAQ. The chain's CDR3 is CASSPGVGMTRDTQYF. CDR3 nucleotides: TGTGCCAGCAGCCCAGGGGTGGGGATGACGAGGGATACGCAGTATTTT. The whole variable domain, remainder taken from reference TRBV7-6 and TRBJ2-3, is GAGVSQSPRYKVTKRGQDVALRCDPISGHVSLYWYRQALGQGPEFLTYFNYEAQQDKSGLPNDRFSAERPEGSISTLTIQRTEQRDSAMYRCASSPGVGMTRDTQYFGPGTRLTVL.

The chain couples TRBV9 to TRBJ2-3; 10 bases agree with TRBD2. Germline V gene sequence: CDR1 SGDLS, CDR2 YYNGEE. There are 15 residues in the CDR3. With V trimmed by 6 bases and J by 4 bases, 8 bases remained unmatched. For the CDR3, the DNA is TGTGCCAGCACCCGGGGTAGCGGGGGGCCAGATACGCAGTATTTT. Its translation: CASTRGSGGPDTQYF.

The chain is built from TRBV20-1 and TRBJ2-1; 15 nucleotides match TRBD2. With V trimmed by 6 bases and J by 3 bases, 6 bases remained unmatched. CDR3 size: 16 residues. Looked up from germline, CDR1 is DFQATT and CDR2 is SNEGSKA (reference sequence). In DNA, the CDR3 is TGCAGTGCCGGGACTAGCGGGGGGCAGATCTACAATGAGCAGTTCTTC. Translation: CSAGTSGGQIYNEQFF.

At least ten counts were recorded for this clonotype. The chain couples TRBV7-2 to TRBJ1-1, with 7 nucleotides matching TRBD1. The CDR3 totals 15 residues. Germline CDR1 SGHTA, CDR2 FQGNSA. V was pared by 4 bases and J by 5 bases, with 10 bases of the junction left unmatched. CDR3: CASSSRQGPGTEAFF. In DNA, the CDR3 is TGTGCCAGCAGCTCACGACAGGGCCCCGGTACTGAAGCTTTCTTT.

This sequence joins TRBV12-3 or TRBV12-4 and TRBJ2-7; D possibly corresponds to TRBD2 (5 bases). V lost 10 bases and J lost 0, with 16 bases in between. The CDR3 covers 14 residues. The CDR3 here is CATTPGEYSYEQYF. The CDR3 coding sequence is TGTGCCACCACACCCGGGGAGTACTCCTACGAGCAGTACTTC.

This clonotype was seen more than once but under ten times. The chain links TRBV7-9 to TRBJ2-1, with unresolved D. V shed 5 bases and J shed 9 bases, with 8 bases lying between them. Germline lookup yields CDR1 SEHNR and CDR2 FQNEAQ (reference sequence). This CDR3 is 11 amino acids long. The CDR3 loop is CASSPWGEQFF. The CDR3 nucleotides are TGTGCCAGCAGCCCCTGGGGTGAGCAGTTCTTC.

The genes are TRBV19 and TRBJ1-4; D call uncertain. The germline CDR1 and CDR2 sequences are LNHDA and SQIVND (reference sequence). The CDR3 length is 13 residues. V was shortened by 4 bases and J by 5 bases, with 8 bases between the two germline ends. DNA of the CDR3: TGTGCCAGTAGTAGGATGGAAAATGAAAAACTGTTTTTT. Encoded protein: CASSRMENEKLFF.

The chain is built from TRBV7-3 and TRBJ1-1; D is perhaps TRBD1 (6 bases). The germline CDR1 and CDR2 sequences are SGHTA and FQGTGA. The V gene lost 5 bases and the J gene lost 2 bases, with 30 bases spanning the gap. The CDR3 extends over 20 amino acids. CDR3 loop: CASSRPGARVVSSLNTEAFF. The DNA for the CDR3 is TGTGCCAGCAGCAGACCAGGGGCCCGGGTTGTCTCCAGCTTAAACACTGAAGCTTTCTTT.

In this sample, this clonotype turned up a few times. The chain uses TRBV28 and TRBJ1-5, with 9 positions matching TRBD1. The V gene's germline CDR1 is MDHEN and CDR2 SYDVKM. After removal of 3 bases from V and 4 bases from J, the junction contained 4 bases not matched to a gene. The CDR3 extends over 15 amino acids. The CDR3 coding sequence is TGTGCCAGCAGTTTTTTTGGGACAGGGAATCAGCCCCAGCATTTT. It codes for CASSFFGTGNQPQHF. The whole variable domain, filled in from reference TRBV28 and TRBJ1-5, reads DVKVTQSSRYLVKRTGEKVFLECVQDMDHENMFWYRQDPGLGLRLIYFSYDVKMKEKGDIPEGYSVSREKKERFSLILESASTNQTSMYLCASSFFGTGNQPQHFGDGTRLSIL.

In this sample, this clonotype turned up many times. The V call is TRBV18, the J call TRBJ1-2; 7 positions match TRBD1. The CDR3 loop spans 14 amino acids. Per germline, CDR1 KGHSH and CDR2 LQKENI. The trim removed 8 bases at V and 2 bases at J, leaving 8 bases unmatched. The CDR3 nucleotides read TGTGCCAGCAGCCCCACAGGGGCGAACTATGGCTACACCTTC. This encodes CASSPTGANYGYTF.

The sample holds many counts of this clonotype. The chain has TRBV5-1 and TRBJ1-6; D gene ambiguous. Germline loops: CDR1 SGHRS, CDR2 YFSETQ. This CDR3 is built from 15 residues. With 4 bases removed from V and 1 base from J, the gap between germline ends came to 9 bases. The DNA of the CDR3 is TGCGCCAGCAGCCCGGACGGTTCCTATAATTCACCCCTCCACTTT. This translates into CASSPDGSYNSPLHF.

This chain connects TRBV7-9 to TRBJ2-3, with D tentatively TRBD1 or TRBD2 (5 bases each). The V end was cut by 1 base, the J end by 4 bases, with 12 bases between. CDR1 is SEHNR, CDR2 FQNEAQ, per germline (reference sequence). This CDR3 contains 15 residues. CDR3 coding DNA: TGTGCCAGCAGCTTAGGTGGGGGAATGCCAGATACGCAGTATTTT. It translates to CASSLGGGMPDTQYF.

This chain joins TRBV7-2 and TRBJ1-6; possibly TRBD1 for D (6 bases). The CDR3 has 18 amino acids. V gave up 5 bases and J gave up 4 bases, with 21 bases separating them. Germline loops: CDR1 SGHTA, CDR2 FQGNSA. In nucleotides, the CDR3 is TGTGCCAGCAGCCCCGGGGGGCAATTATTTGTTTATAATTCACCCCTCCACTTT. Protein sequence: CASSPGGQLFVYNSPLHF.

This clonotype was counted only a few times. This sequence joins TRBV20-1 and TRBJ2-7; perhaps TRBD2 as D (5 bases). CDR1 is DFQATT, CDR2 SNEGSKA, per germline (reference sequence). Trimming took 0 bases from V and 2 from J, leaving 14 bases between them. The CDR3 contains 15 residues. The DNA for the CDR3 is TGCAGTGCTAGAGAATGGTTGGACGGGACCTACGAGCAGTACTTC. Translation: CSAREWLDGTYEQYF.

This clonotype has just a few counts. The chain employs TRBV13 and TRBJ1-2; D might be TRBD1 (5 bases). V lost 2 bases and J lost 6, with 16 bases in between. CDR1 and CDR2 from the germline V gene are PRHDT and FYEKMQ (reference sequence). The CDR3 has 15 amino acids. The CDR3 region is CASSLWGRSVDGYTF. The CDR3 DNA sequence: TGTGCCAGCAGCTTATGGGGACGGTCCGTCGATGGCTACACCTTC.

This clonotype was picked up many times. V gene TRBV5-4 combines with J gene TRBJ1-1, with D uncertain. This CDR3 contains 14 residues. The germline V gene has CDR1 SGHNT and CDR2 YYREEE (reference sequence). Trimming shortened V by 0 bases and J by 1 base, and 7 bases separated the two germline ends. Here the CDR3 reads CASSLAAQNTEAFF. In DNA form, the CDR3 reads TGTGCCAGCAGCTTGGCGGCGCAGAACACTGAAGCTTTCTTT.

This clonotype was picked up many times. The rearrangement uses TRBV7-2 and TRBJ2-7, with D uncertain. Germline values: CDR1 SGHTA, CDR2 FQGNSA. The CDR3 covers 12 residues. The V end was cut by 5 bases, the J end by 7 bases, with 12 bases between. The CDR3 loop is CASSPSRLEQYF. Here the CDR3 DNA reads TGTGCCAGCAGCCCATCTCGCTTAGAGCAGTACTTC.

Many counts were recorded for this clonotype. The rearrangement links TRBV12-3 or TRBV12-4 to TRBJ2-7; D may be TRBD1 (7 bases). Between the trimmed V and J ends, which lost 2 bases and 0 bases, there was a span of 20 bases. The CDR3 length is 18 residues. Here the CDR3 reads CASSLIWEETGTSYEQYF. CDR3 coding DNA: TGTGCCAGCAGTTTAATCTGGGAGGAGACAGGGACCTCCTACGAGCAGTACTTC.

This chain links TRBV3-1 with TRBJ1-6; D not certain. The length of the CDR3 is 14 residues. The germline CDR1 and CDR2 sequences are LGHDT and YNNKEL (reference sequence). V was cut by 6 bases and J by 10 bases, with 16 bases left in between. The CDR3 here is CASRLRAADSPLHF. In DNA form, the CDR3 reads TGTGCCAGCAGGCTCCGGGCCGCCGACTCACCCCTCCACTTT.

V usage is TRBV20-1 and J usage is TRBJ2-4, with TRBD1 matching 7 bases. The CDR3 runs 14 residues. V dropped 4 bases and J dropped 0; count of bases not matched to a gene: 3. Germline V CDR1 and CDR2: DFQATT, SNEGSKA (reference sequence). The CDR3 DNA sequence: TGCAGTGCTACGACAGGGATAGCCAAAAACATTCAGTACTTC. Translating it yields CSATTGIAKNIQYF.

The chain employs TRBV6-5 and TRBJ1-1; 8 bases align to TRBD1. Germline lookup yields CDR1 MNHEY and CDR2 SVGAGI. Germline trimming cut 4 bases from V and 5 bases from J; bases unmatched to any gene: 3. The CDR3 consists of 13 residues. CDR3 sequence reads: CASSFRGQTEAFF. The CDR3 DNA is TGTGCCAGCAGTTTCAGGGGGCAGACTGAAGCTTTCTTT.

Remarks on this clonotype: It may be a read error: a sequence one base away is much more abundant. The rearrangement uses TRBV7-2 and TRBJ1-5, with D possibly TRBD1 on 5 matching bases. Germline assignment: CDR1 SGHTA and CDR2 FQGNSA. The ends were cut back, 5 bases at V and 4 bases at J, with 15 bases in the middle. The CDR3 runs 15 residues. CDR3 region: CASSPGRGTNQPQHF. The CDR3 coding sequence is TGTGCCAGCAGCCCCGGAAGGGGCACAAATCAGCCCCAGCATTTT. Filled out from reference TRBV7-2 and TRBJ1-5, the complete variable domain reads GAGVSQSPSNKVTEKGKDVELRCDPISGHTALYWYRQSLGQGLEFLIYFQGNSAPDKSGLPSDRFSAERTGGSVSTLTIQRTQQEDSAVYLCASSPGRGTNQPQHFGDGTRLSIL.

The chain employs TRBV9 and TRBJ2-3, with D hard to call. CDR3 length equals 11 residues. Per germline, CDR1 SGDLS and CDR2 YYNGEE. Trimming stripped 7 bases from V and 2 bases from J, with 5 bases between. CDR3 sequence reads: CASAFTDTQYF. DNA for the CDR3: TGTGCCAGCGCATTCACAGATACGCAGTATTTT.

The chain employs TRBV11-2 and TRBJ2-7; D is unclear. Germline V gene data show CDR1 as SGHAT and CDR2 as FQNNGV. The CDR3 sequence is 14 residues long. With 0 bases removed from V and 3 bases from J, the gap between germline ends came to 9 bases. CDR3 amino acids: CASSLDGILYEQYF. For the CDR3, the DNA is TGTGCCAGCAGCTTAGATGGTATTCTCTACGAGCAGTACTTC.

There are a few counts of this clonotype. The chain combines TRBV28 with TRBJ2-1, with TRBD2 matching 16 bases. The trim removed 8 bases at V and 4 bases at J, leaving 17 bases unmatched. Germline CDR1 reads MDHEN; CDR2 reads SYDVKM. The CDR3 is 20 amino acids. In DNA, the CDR3 is TGTGCCAGCGTAGGGACCTTTGGGACTAGCGGGGGGGGGCGTTACAATGAGCAGTTCTTC. Residues: CASVGTFGTSGGGRYNEQFF.

As to this clonotype: The junction departs from the called germline gene at one end, perhaps through a read error. The V gene is TRBV5-1, the J gene TRBJ2-1; D uncertain. The CDR3 consists of 15 residues. CDR1 and CDR2 from the germline V gene are SGHRS and YFSETQ. The CDR3 sequence is CASGLIGPGNNEQFF. In nucleotides, the CDR3 is TGCGCCAGCGGCTTGATCGGACCTGGCAACAATGAGCAGTTCTTC.

In its sample, this clonotype was seen a few times. The chain recombines TRBV2 with TRBJ2-3; TRBD1 is a possible D gene (5 bases). Per germline, CDR1 SNHLY and CDR2 FYNNEI. V was pared by 7 bases and J by 6 bases, with 11 bases between. This CDR3 has 12 residues. CDR3 sequence: CASTKGRDTQYF. The CDR3 nucleotides are TGTGCCAGCACCAAGGGGCGGGATACGCAGTATTTT.